The T cell receptor (beta chain) under discussion was sequenced for a study of cytomegalovirus exposure and HLA in healthy donors. PCR involved 60 Vbeta and 13 Jbeta primers. The repertoire was sequenced with immunoSEQ multiplex PCR; TCRdb's copy has only in-frame clones and lacks some. The sample holds 150,000 or so clones, over 65% seen once. A remark on this clone: What it recognizes is unknown.

V lost 6 bases to trimming and J lost 2 bases, with 17 bases between them. The CDR3 is 15 residues long. Germline values: CDR1 MGHRA, CDR2 YSYEKL. General study results and limits: Most TCRs appeared rarely, but some public TCRs recurred in many donors. Within a later analysis, the majority of CMV-associated TCR beta chains appeared HLA-restricted.

Sequencing was performed on PBMCs. The sequence was collected from a woman aged 40-49 years in good health and CMV-seronegative. This chain connects TRBV4-1 to TRBJ2-7; D is possibly TRBD1 (6 bases). Here the CDR3 DNA reads TGCGCCAGCAGACATATCGGACAGATCACCTACGAGCAGTACTTC. The encoded protein is CASRHIGQITYEQYF.